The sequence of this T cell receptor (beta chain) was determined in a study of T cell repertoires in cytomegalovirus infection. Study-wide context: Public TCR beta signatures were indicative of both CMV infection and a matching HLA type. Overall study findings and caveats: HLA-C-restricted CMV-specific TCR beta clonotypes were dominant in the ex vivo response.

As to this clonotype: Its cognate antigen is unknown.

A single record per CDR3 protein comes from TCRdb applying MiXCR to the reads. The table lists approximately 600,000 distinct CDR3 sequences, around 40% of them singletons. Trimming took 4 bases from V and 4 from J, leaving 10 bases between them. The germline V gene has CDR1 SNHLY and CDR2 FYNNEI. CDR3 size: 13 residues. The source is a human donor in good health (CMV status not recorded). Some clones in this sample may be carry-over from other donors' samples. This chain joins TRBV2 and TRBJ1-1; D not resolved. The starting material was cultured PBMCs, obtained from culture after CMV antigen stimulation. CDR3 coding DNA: TGTGCCAGCAGTGTTATGATGGGCACTGAAGCTTTCTTT. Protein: CASSVMMGTEAFF.